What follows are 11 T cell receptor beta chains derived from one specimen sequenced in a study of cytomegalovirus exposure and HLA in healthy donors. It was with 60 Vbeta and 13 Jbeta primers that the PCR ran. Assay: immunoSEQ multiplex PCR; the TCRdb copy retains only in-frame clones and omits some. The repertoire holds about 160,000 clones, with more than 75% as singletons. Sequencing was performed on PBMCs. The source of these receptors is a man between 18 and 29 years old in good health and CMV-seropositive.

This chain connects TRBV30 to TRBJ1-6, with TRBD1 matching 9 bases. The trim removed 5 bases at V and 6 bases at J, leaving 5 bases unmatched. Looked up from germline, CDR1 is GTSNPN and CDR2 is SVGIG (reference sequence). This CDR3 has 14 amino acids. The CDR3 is CAWEDRGGNSPLHF. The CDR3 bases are TGTGCCTGGGAGGACAGGGGTGGTAATTCACCCCTCCACTTT.

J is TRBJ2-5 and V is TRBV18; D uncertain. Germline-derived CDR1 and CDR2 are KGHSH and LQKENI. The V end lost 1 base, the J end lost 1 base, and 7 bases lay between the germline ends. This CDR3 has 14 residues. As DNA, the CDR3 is TGTGCCAGCTCACCACTATACGGCCAAGAGACCCAGTACTTC. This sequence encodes CASSPLYGQETQYF.

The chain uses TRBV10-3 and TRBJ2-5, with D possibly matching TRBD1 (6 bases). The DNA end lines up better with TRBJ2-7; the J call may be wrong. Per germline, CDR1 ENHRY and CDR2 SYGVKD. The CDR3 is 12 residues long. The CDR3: CAIRGASYEQYF. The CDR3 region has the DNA TGTGCCATCAGGGGGGCCTCCTACGAGCAGTACTTC.

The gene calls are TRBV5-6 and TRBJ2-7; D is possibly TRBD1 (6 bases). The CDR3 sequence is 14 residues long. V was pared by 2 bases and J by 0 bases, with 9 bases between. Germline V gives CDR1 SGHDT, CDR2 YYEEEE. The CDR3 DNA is TGTGCCAGCAGCTTAGGGGGTAGCTCCTACGAGCAGTACTTC. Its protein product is CASSLGGSSYEQYF. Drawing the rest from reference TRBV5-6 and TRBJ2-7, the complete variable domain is DAGVTQSPTHLIKTRGQQVTLRCSPKSGHDTVSWYQQALGQGPQFIFQYYEEEERQRGNFPDRFSGHQFPNYSSELNVNALLLGDSALYLCASSLGGSSYEQYFGPGTRLTVT.

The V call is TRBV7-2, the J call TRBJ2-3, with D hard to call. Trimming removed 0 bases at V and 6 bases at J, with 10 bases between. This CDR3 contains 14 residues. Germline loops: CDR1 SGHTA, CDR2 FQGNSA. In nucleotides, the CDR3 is TGTGCCAGCAGCTTAGCGGTAGTAGTCGATACGCAGTATTTT. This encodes CASSLAVVVDTQYF.

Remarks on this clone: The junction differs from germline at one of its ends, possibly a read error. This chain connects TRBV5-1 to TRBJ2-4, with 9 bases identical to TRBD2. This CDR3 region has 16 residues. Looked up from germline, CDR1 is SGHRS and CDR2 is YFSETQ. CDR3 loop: CASSSGLAKAKNSQYF. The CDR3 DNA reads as TGCGCCAGCAGCTCGGGACTAGCCAAAGCCAAAAACAGTCAGTACTTC.

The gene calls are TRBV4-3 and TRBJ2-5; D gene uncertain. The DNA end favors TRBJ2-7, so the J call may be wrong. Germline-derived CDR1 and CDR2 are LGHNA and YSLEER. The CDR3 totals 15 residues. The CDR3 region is CASSQDHGGYYEQYF. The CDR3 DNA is TGCGCCAGCAGCCAAGACCATGGCGGCTACTACGAGCAGTACTTC.

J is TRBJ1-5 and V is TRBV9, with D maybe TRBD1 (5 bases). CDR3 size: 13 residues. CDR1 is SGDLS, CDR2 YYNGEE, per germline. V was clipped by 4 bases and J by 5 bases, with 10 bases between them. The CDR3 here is CASSPGADQPQHF. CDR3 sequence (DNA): TGTGCCAGCAGCCCTGGGGCAGATCAGCCCCAGCATTTT.

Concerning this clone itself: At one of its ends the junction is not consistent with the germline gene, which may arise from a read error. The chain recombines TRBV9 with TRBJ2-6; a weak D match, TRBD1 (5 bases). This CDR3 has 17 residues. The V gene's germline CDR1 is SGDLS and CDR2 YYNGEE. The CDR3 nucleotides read TGTGCCAGCAGCGTAGATAGCCATGGCTCTGGGGCCAACGGCCTGACTTTC. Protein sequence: CASSVDSHGSGANGLTF.

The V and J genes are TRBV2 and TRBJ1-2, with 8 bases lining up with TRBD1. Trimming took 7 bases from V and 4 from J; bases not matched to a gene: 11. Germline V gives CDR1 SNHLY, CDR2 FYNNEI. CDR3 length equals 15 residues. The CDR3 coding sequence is TGTGCCAGCATGCGGCCGGACAGGGACGGCTATGGCTACACCTTC. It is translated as CASMRPDRDGYGYTF.

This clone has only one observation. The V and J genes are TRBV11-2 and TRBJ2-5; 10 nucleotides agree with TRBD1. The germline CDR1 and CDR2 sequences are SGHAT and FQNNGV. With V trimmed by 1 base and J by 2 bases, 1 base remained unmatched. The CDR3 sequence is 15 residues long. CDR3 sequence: CASSLAGQGQETQYF. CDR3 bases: TGTGCCAGCAGCTTAGCGGGACAGGGGCAAGAGACCCAGTACTTC.